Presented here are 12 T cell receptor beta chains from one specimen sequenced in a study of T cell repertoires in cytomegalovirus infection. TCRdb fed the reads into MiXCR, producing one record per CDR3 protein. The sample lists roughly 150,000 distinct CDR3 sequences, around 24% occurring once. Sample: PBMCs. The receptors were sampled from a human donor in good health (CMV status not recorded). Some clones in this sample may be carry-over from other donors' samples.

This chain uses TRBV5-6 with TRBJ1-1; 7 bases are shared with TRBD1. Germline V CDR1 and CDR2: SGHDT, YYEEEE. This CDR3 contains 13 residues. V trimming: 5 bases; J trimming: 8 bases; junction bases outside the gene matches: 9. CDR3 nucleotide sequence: TGTGCCAGCAGACCCCAGGGGGGTGCAGAAGCTTTCTTT. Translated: CASRPQGGAEAFF.

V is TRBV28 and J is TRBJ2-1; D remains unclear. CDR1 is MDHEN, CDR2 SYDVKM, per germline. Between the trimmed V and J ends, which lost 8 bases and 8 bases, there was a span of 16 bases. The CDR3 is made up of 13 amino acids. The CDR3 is CASLSFVGDEQFF. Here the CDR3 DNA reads TGTGCCAGCCTAAGTTTCGTTGGCGATGAGCAGTTCTTC.

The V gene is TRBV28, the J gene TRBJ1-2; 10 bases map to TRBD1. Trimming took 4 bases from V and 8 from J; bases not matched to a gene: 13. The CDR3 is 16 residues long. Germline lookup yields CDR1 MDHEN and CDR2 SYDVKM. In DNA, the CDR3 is TGTGCCAGCAGTTCGCCGCGACAGGGGGCCGCCTGGGGCTACACCTTC. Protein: CASSSPRQGAAWGYTF.

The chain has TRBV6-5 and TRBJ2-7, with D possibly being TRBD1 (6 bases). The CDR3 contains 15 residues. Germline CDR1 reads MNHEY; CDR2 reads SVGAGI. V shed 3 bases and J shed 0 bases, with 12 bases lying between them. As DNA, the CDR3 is TGTGCCAGCAGTTATTGGTCGGACAGCTCCTACGAGCAGTACTTC. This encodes CASSYWSDSSYEQYF.

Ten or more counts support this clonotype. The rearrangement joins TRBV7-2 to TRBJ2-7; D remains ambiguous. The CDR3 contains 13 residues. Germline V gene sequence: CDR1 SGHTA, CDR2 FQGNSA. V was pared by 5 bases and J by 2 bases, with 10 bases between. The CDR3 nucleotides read TGTGCCAGCAGCCCGACTGCCACCTACGAGCAGTACTTC. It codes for CASSPTATYEQYF. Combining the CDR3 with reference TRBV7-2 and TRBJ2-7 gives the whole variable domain GAGVSQSPSNKVTEKGKDVELRCDPISGHTALYWYRQSLGQGLEFLIYFQGNSAPDKSGLPSDRFSAERTGGSVSTLTIQRTQQEDSAVYLCASSPTATYEQYFGPGTRLTVT.

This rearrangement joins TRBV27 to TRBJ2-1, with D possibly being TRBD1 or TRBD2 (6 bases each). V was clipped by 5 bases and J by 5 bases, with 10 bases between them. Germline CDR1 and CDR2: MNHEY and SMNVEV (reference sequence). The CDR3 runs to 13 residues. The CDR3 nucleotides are TGTGCCAGCAGTCGCGGGACAAACAATGAGCAGTTCTTC. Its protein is CASSRGTNNEQFF.

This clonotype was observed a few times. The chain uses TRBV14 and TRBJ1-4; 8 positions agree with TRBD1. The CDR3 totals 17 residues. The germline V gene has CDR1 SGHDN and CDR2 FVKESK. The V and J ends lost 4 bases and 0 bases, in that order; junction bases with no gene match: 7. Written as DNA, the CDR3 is TGTGCCAGCAGCCGACAGGGGCGAGGGGCAACTAATGAAAAACTGTTTTTT. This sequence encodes CASSRQGRGATNEKLFF.

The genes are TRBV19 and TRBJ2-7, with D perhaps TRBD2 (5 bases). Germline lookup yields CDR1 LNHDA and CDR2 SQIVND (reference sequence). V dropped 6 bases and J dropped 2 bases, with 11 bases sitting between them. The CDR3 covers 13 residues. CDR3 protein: CASRNSGAYEQYF. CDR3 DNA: TGTGCCAGTAGGAACAGCGGCGCCTACGAGCAGTACTTC.

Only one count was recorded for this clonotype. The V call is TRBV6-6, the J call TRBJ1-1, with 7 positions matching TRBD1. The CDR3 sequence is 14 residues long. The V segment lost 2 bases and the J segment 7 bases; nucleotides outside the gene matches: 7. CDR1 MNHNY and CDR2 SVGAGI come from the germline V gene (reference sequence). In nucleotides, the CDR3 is TGTGCCAGCAGTTACACGACAGGGTTAGGTGAAGCTTTCTTT. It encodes CASSYTTGLGEAFF.

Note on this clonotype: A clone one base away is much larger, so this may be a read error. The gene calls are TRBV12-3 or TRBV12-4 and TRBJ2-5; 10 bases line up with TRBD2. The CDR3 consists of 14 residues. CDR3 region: CASRSAGGQESQYF. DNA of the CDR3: TGTGCCAGCAGGTCAGCGGGAGGGCAAGAGTCCCAGTACTTC.

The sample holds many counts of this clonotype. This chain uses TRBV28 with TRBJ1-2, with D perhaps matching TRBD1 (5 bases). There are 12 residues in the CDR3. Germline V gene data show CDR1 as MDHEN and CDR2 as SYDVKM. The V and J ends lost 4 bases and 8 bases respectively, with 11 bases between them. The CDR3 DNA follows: TGTGCCAGCAGTTGGTTGGGGGACGGCTACACCTTC. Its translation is CASSWLGDGYTF.

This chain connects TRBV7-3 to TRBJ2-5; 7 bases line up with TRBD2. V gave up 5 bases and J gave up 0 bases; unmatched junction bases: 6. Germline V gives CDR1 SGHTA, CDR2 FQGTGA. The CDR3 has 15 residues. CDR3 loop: CASSAGTTYQETQYF. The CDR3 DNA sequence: TGTGCCAGCAGCGCTGGGACTACCTACCAAGAGACCCAGTACTTC.